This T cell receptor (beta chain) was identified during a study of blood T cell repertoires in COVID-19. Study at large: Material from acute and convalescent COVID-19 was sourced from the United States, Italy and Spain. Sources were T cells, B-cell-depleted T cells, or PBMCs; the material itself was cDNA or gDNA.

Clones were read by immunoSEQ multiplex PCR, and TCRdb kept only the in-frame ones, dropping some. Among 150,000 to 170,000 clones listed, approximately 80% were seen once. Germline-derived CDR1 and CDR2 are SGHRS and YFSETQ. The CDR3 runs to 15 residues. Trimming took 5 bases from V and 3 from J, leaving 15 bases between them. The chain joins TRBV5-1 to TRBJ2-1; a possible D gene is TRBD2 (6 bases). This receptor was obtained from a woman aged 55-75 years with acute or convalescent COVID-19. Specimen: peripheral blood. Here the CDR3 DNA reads TGCGCCAGCAGTGAACGGGACTCCCACTACAATGAGCAGTTCTTC. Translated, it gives CASSERDSHYNEQFF.